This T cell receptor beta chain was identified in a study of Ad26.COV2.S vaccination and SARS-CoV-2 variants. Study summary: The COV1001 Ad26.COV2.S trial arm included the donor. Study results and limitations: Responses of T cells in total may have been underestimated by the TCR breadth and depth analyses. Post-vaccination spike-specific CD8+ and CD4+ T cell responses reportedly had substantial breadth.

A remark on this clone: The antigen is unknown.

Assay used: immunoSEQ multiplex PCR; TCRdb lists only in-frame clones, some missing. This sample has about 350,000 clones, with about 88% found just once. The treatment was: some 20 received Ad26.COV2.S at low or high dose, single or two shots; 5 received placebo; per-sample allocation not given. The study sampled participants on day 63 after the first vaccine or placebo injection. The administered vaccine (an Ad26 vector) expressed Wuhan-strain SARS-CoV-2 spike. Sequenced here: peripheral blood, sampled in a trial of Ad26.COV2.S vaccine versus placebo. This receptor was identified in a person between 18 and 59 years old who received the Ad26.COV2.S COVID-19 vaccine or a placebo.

The CDR3 sequence is CATQTGRTSGSNEKLFF. For the CDR3, the DNA is TGTGCCACACAGACAGGGAGAACGTCTGGATCTAATGAAAAACTGTTTTTT. The gene calls are TRBV19 and TRBJ1-4, with TRBD1 matching over 7 bases. After removal of 10 bases from V and 3 bases from J, the junction contained 17 bases not matched to a gene. The V gene's germline CDR1 is LNHDA and CDR2 SQIVND (reference sequence). This CDR3 contains 17 residues.